The source of this T cell receptor (beta chain) is a study of blood T cell repertoires in COVID-19. Study as a whole: T cells, B-cell-depleted T cells, or PBMCs provided the cDNA or gDNA that served as material.

V was clipped by 4 bases and J by 2 bases, with 16 bases between them. Germline assignment: CDR1 SGHKS and CDR2 YYEKEE (reference sequence). This CDR3 contains 16 residues. As processed by the authors: Reference gene primer amplification gave estimated nucleated cell counts. Assay: immunoSEQ multiplex PCR; the TCRdb copy retains only in-frame clones and omits some. For V, J and clone size, that table is used; D and trimming come from the DNA. Of about 200,000 clones listed, about 90% were seen once; the top ten hold approximately 1.5%. This chain joins TRBV5-5 and TRBJ1-5, with D possibly matching TRBD1 (5 bases). The receptor was derived from a man between 18 and 29 years old with active or convalescent COVID-19. Sequencing input: peripheral blood. CDR3 residues: CASSHPGGDGNQPQHF. For the CDR3, the DNA is TGTGCCAGCAGCCACCCCGGGGGTGACGGCAATCAGCCCCAGCATTTT.